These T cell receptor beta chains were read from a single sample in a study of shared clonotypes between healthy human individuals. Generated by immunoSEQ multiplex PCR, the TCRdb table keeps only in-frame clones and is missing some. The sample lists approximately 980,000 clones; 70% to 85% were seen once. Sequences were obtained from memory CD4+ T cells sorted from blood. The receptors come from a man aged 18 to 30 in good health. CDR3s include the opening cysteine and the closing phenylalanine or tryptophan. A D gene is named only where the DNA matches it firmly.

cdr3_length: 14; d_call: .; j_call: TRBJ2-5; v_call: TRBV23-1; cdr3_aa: CASSQPGEGGTQYF
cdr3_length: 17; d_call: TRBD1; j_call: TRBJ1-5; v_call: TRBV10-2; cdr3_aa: CASSEVGQGRSNQPQHF
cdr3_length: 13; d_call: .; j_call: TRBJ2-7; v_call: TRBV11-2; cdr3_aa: CASSLRPTYEQYF
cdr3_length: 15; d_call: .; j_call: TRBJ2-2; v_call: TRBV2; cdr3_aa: CASRASSVITGELFF
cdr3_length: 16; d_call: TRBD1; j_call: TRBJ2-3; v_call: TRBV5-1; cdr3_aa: CASSLSGDRGTDTQYF
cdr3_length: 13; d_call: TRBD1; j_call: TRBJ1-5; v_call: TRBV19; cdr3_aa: CASSLDREWPQHF
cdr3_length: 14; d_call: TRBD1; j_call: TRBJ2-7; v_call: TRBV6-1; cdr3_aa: CASIYGTGVGEQYF
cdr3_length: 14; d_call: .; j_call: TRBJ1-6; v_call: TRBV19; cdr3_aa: CASSSPDGNSPLHF
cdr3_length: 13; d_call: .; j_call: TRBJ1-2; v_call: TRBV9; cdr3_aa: CASSYTGNYGYTF
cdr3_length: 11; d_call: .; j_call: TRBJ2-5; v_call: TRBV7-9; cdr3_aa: CASSSLETQYF